These 28 T cell receptor beta chains came from one sample sequenced in a study of cytomegalovirus exposure and HLA in healthy donors. In the PCR, 60 Vbeta and 13 Jbeta primers were used. Libraries were prepared by immunoSEQ multiplex PCR; TCRdb keeps only in-frame clonotypes and omits some of them. Of about 130,000 clones detected, under 85% appear once; the ten largest clones hold roughly 3%. Sequenced sample: PBMCs. The receptors derive from a man in his thirties or forties in good health and CMV-seronegative.

V is TRBV7-9 and J is TRBJ1-4, with 7 bases aligning to TRBD1. The junction had 8 bases not matched to a gene; V was cut back by 5 bases and J by 5 bases. The length of the CDR3 is 15 residues. In germline, CDR1 is SEHNR, CDR2 FQNEAQ (reference sequence). CDR3 nucleotide sequence: TGTGCCAGCAGCATGGGACAGTACGCCAATGAAAAACTGTTTTTT. Protein: CASSMGQYANEKLFF.

In this sample, this clone turned up a few times. The chain carries TRBV7-9 and TRBJ2-7, with 9 bases aligning to TRBD2. Germline CDR1 reads SEHNR; CDR2 reads FQNEAQ (reference sequence). The ends lost 5 bases at V and 2 bases at J; junction bases unmatched: 4. This CDR3 comprises 14 residues. The CDR3 bases are TGTGCCAGCAGCCAGGGACTAGCCCCCTACGAGCAGTACTTC. Translation: CASSQGLAPYEQYF.

This chain links TRBV18 with TRBJ1-2, with TRBD1 as a possible D gene (5 bases). CDR1 KGHSH and CDR2 LQKENI come from the germline V gene. The V end lost 5 bases, the J end lost 2 bases, and 18 bases lay between the germline ends. The CDR3 sequence is 16 residues long. The CDR3 protein is CASSSFDGGTNYGYTF. The CDR3 DNA follows: TGTGCCAGCTCATCCTTTGATGGAGGGACGAACTATGGCTACACCTTC.

V gene TRBV4-2 combines with J gene TRBJ2-7; D gene unclear. The germline CDR1 and CDR2 sequences are LGHNA and YNFKEQ. The CDR3 is made up of 15 amino acids. V gave up 1 base and J gave up 3 bases, with 13 bases separating them. As DNA, the CDR3 is TGTGCCAGCAGCCAAGGGGCCTCTTTTTTCTACGAGCAGTACTTC. Amino acid sequence: CASSQGASFFYEQYF.

This chain joins TRBV10-3 and TRBJ2-3; 10 nucleotides line up with TRBD1. The V segment lost 6 bases and the J segment 0 bases; nucleotides outside the gene matches: 3. Looked up from germline, CDR1 is ENHRY and CDR2 is SYGVKD. This CDR3 region has 15 residues. CDR3 sequence reads: CAIRRGQGSTDTQYF. The DNA of the CDR3 is TGTGCCATCAGGAGGGGACAGGGGAGCACAGATACGCAGTATTTT.

This sequence joins TRBV4-2 and TRBJ2-7; TRBD2 matches 10 bases. Trimming removed 0 bases from V and 7 bases from J; junction bases left unmatched: 15. This CDR3 contains 18 residues. Germline-derived CDR1 and CDR2 are LGHNA and YNFKEQ. The CDR3 DNA sequence: TGTGCCAGCAGCCAAGAGGTTCTACTAGCGGGACAACTGGGGGAGCAGTACTTC. Amino acid sequence: CASSQEVLLAGQLGEQYF.

This clone has only a few counts. The chain carries TRBV5-1 and TRBJ2-1; D uncertain. V was pared by 2 bases and J by 10 bases, with 7 bases between. Germline lookup yields CDR1 SGHRS and CDR2 YFSETQ. This CDR3 spans 11 amino acids. CDR3 sequence reads: CASSLVQEQFF. CDR3 nucleotides: TGCGCCAGCAGCTTAGTACAGGAGCAGTTCTTC.

The sample holds one count of this clone. The chain couples TRBV5-1 to TRBJ2-5, with D perhaps TRBD2 (5 bases). The CDR3 totals 14 residues. The V end was cut by 0 bases, the J end by 2 bases, with 8 bases between. Germline V gene data show CDR1 as SGHRS and CDR2 as YFSETQ. DNA of the CDR3: TGCGCCAGCAGCTTGGTATCGGGGCAAGAGACCCAGTACTTC. It translates to CASSLVSGQETQYF.

The V and J genes are TRBV12-5 and TRBJ2-5, with a possible D match to TRBD1 (5 bases). With 1 base removed from V and 3 bases from J, the gap between germline ends came to 12 bases. The CDR3 spans 15 residues. In germline, CDR1 is LGHNT, CDR2 FRNRAP. In DNA form, the CDR3 reads TGTGCTAGTGGTTTGGAAAGCCAGGGAAAAGAGACCCAGTACTTC. This sequence encodes CASGLESQGKETQYF.

The chain links TRBV2 to TRBJ1-4; TRBD1 matches at 7 bases. The CDR3 covers 14 residues. Trimming at V came to 4 bases and at J to 2 bases, leaving 1 base not matched to a gene. The germline gives CDR1 SNHLY, CDR2 FYNNEI. CDR3 in DNA: TGTGCCAGCAGTGCACAGGGGACTAATGAAAAACTGTTTTTT. As protein: CASSAQGTNEKLFF.

V is TRBV9 and J is TRBJ2-7; 8 bases line up with TRBD2. Germline lookup yields CDR1 SGDLS and CDR2 YYNGEE. V gave up 1 base and J gave up 6 bases; unmatched junction bases: 6. CDR3 length: 14 residues. CDR3 sequence reads: CASSVSGGPVEQYF. In nucleotides, the CDR3 is TGTGCCAGCAGCGTATCGGGGGGGCCTGTCGAGCAGTACTTC.

V and J are TRBV27 and TRBJ1-5; 9 bases line up with TRBD1. The junction had 9 bases not matched to a gene; V was cut back by 5 bases and J by 7 bases. The CDR3 is 15 residues long. CDR1 is MNHEY and CDR2 is SMNVEV in the germline V gene (reference sequence). The CDR3 here is CASSGLGQGNQPQHF. Here the CDR3 DNA reads TGTGCCAGCAGTGGTCTGGGACAGGGTAACCAGCCCCAGCATTTT.

This sequence joins TRBV5-1 and TRBJ2-3; 8 bases are shared with TRBD1. The V gene's germline CDR1 is SGHRS and CDR2 YFSETQ. The V gene end was trimmed by 4 bases and the J gene end by 1 base; junction bases not matched to a gene: 5. The CDR3 runs to 15 residues. This CDR3 reads CASSLVTGGTDTQYF. The CDR3, as DNA: TGCGCCAGCAGCCTCGTGACAGGGGGCACAGATACGCAGTATTTT.

This clone was counted ten times or more. The chain carries TRBV5-6 and TRBJ2-7, with 14 bases that match TRBD2. This CDR3 is built from 19 residues. Germline trimming cut 1 base from V and 1 base from J; bases unmatched to any gene: 10. CDR1 is SGHDT and CDR2 is YYEEEE in the germline V gene. The CDR3 DNA is TGTGCCAGCAGCTTGAAACCGGGACTAGCGGGAGCGGAGTCCTACGAGCAGTACTTC. Protein sequence: CASSLKPGLAGAESYEQYF.

The gene calls are TRBV27 and TRBJ2-3; D is ambiguous. Germline V gene sequence: CDR1 MNHEY, CDR2 SMNVEV (reference sequence). The V and J ends lost 4 bases and 0 bases respectively, with 14 bases between them. CDR3 size: 16 residues. The CDR3 region is CASSSPSSPSTDTQYF. The CDR3 region has the DNA TGTGCCAGCAGTTCCCCCTCCAGTCCCAGCACAGATACGCAGTATTTT.

This clone was found a few times. The J gene is TRBJ2-1, the V gene TRBV9, with no clear D. CDR1 and CDR2 (germline): SGDLS, YYNGEE. V was shortened by 4 bases and J by 0 bases, with 11 bases between the two germline ends. CDR3 size: 15 residues. This CDR3 reads CASSPTPHSYNEQFF. In nucleotides, the CDR3 is TGTGCCAGCAGCCCGACACCCCACTCCTACAATGAGCAGTTCTTC. The whole variable domain, remainder taken from reference TRBV9 and TRBJ2-1, is DSGVTQTPKHLITATGQRVTLRCSPRSGDLSVYWYQQSLDQGLQFLIQYYNGEERAKGNILERFSAQQFPDLHSELNLSSLELGDSALYFCASSPTPHSYNEQFFGPGTRLTVL.

V usage is TRBV6-5 and J usage is TRBJ2-7, with 7 bases identical to TRBD1. Looked up from germline, CDR1 is MNHEY and CDR2 is SVGAGI. The ends lost 6 bases at V and 3 bases at J; junction bases unmatched: 11. The CDR3 contains 15 residues. CDR3 nucleotide sequence: TGTGCCAGCAGGGGGTCCCTGGGACAGTACTACGAGCAGTACTTC. Amino acids: CASRGSLGQYYEQYF.

This clone was counted once. CDR3 sequence: CASSRSGTADYEQYF. The CDR3, as DNA: TGTGCCAGCAGCCGTTCCGGGACAGCTGATTACGAGCAGTACTTC. The gene calls are TRBV2 and TRBJ2-7; 7 positions match TRBD1. Trimming removed 6 bases from V and 4 bases from J; junction bases left unmatched: 12. Germline lookup yields CDR1 SNHLY and CDR2 FYNNEI. This CDR3 is 15 amino acids long.

The chain carries TRBV5-1 and TRBJ2-5; D ambiguous. Germline loops: CDR1 SGHRS, CDR2 YFSETQ. The CDR3 loop spans 13 amino acids. Between the trimmed V and J ends, which lost 3 bases and 0 bases, there was a span of 6 bases. This CDR3 is CASSSQNQETQYF. DNA for the CDR3: TGCGCCAGCAGCTCGCAGAACCAAGAGACCCAGTACTTC.

The chain is built from TRBV5-6 and TRBJ2-1; D call uncertain. The CDR3 has 11 residues. Looked up from germline, CDR1 is SGHDT and CDR2 is YYEEEE. Between the trimmed V and J ends, which lost 1 base and 9 bases, there was a span of 5 bases. The CDR3 spells CASSLRFEQFF. The DNA of the CDR3 is TGTGCCAGCAGCTTGCGGTTTGAGCAGTTCTTC.

The genes are TRBV28 and TRBJ2-1; 8 nucleotides line up with TRBD2. The CDR3 has 16 residues. Germline V CDR1 and CDR2: MDHEN, SYDVKM. Trimming took 6 bases from V and 8 from J; bases not matched to a gene: 15. The CDR3 DNA is TGTGCCAGCAGGGTTAGCCGAGCGGGAGTTCTCGATGAGCAGTTCTTC. This sequence encodes CASRVSRAGVLDEQFF. The whole variable domain, remainder taken from reference TRBV28 and TRBJ2-1, is DVKVTQSSRYLVKRTGEKVFLECVQDMDHENMFWYRQDPGLGLRLIYFSYDVKMKEKGDIPEGYSVSREKKERFSLILESASTNQTSMYLCASRVSRAGVLDEQFFGPGTRLTVL.

V usage is TRBV7-6 and J usage is TRBJ2-7; TRBD1 aligns across 8 bases. The CDR3 runs 14 residues. V lost 0 bases to trimming and J lost 6 bases; unmatched junction nucleotides: 4. The V gene's germline CDR1 is SGHVS and CDR2 FNYEAQ. The CDR3 sequence is CASSLAAGGSEQYF. The CDR3 DNA reads TGTGCCAGCAGCTTAGCGGCAGGGGGCAGCGAGCAGTACTTC.

The V and J genes are TRBV30 and TRBJ2-7, with D unclear. The germline V gene encodes CDR1 GTSNPN and CDR2 SVGIG (reference sequence). The CDR3 extends over 13 amino acids. V was trimmed by 2 bases and J by 4 bases, leaving 12 bases between them. In DNA, the CDR3 is TGTGCCTGGAGTTCTCAGGTTGGGTACGAGCAGTACTTC. Translation gives CAWSSQVGYEQYF.

V is TRBV7-3 and J is TRBJ2-1; tentative D call: TRBD2 (6 bases). CDR1 is SGHTA and CDR2 is FQGTGA in the germline V gene. The V and J ends lost 3 bases and 9 bases respectively, with 12 bases between them. The CDR3 has 13 residues. CDR3 nucleotides: TGTGCCAGCAGCTTTGGGGGGTATAGTGAGCAGTTCTTC. Translated: CASSFGGYSEQFF.

The chain employs TRBV29-1 and TRBJ1-1, with D perhaps TRBD1 (6 bases). The CDR3 has 13 residues. Germline V lookup: CDR1 SQVTM, CDR2 ANQGSEA. Trimming shortened V by 4 bases and J by 4 bases, and 13 bases separated the two germline ends. The CDR3 reads CSVATGSGTEAFF. DNA of the CDR3: TGCAGCGTTGCTACAGGGTCGGGCACTGAAGCTTTCTTT.

J is TRBJ2-5 and V is TRBV4-3; D perhaps matches TRBD1 (6 bases). Germline V gene lookup returns CDR1 LGHNA and CDR2 YSLEER. The CDR3 is made up of 16 amino acids. The ends were cut back, 0 bases at V and 3 bases at J, with 14 bases in the middle. The DNA for the CDR3 is TGCGCCAGCAGCCAAGATAGGCAGGGGATAGAAGAGACCCAGTACTTC. It translates to CASSQDRQGIEETQYF.

This clone was observed a handful of times. The CDR3 nucleotides are TGCGCCAGCAGCCTGCTGGTCCAGGGCTTCACCGGGGAGCTGTTTTTT. Its translation is CASSLLVQGFTGELFF. The rearrangement uses TRBV4-3 and TRBJ2-2, with a weak D call TRBD1 (5 bases). V lost 4 bases to trimming and J lost 4 bases, with 16 bases between them. The CDR3 totals 16 residues. The germline V gene has CDR1 LGHNA and CDR2 YSLEER.

The J gene is TRBJ2-1, the V gene TRBV29-1; the match to TRBD1 covers 9 bases. V lost 4 bases and J lost 6; bases outside the gene matches: 4. This CDR3 comprises 13 residues. CDR1 and CDR2 from the germline V gene are SQVTM and ANQGSEA. The CDR3 reads CSVVRQGGNEQFF. CDR3 coding DNA: TGCAGCGTTGTACGACAGGGGGGCAATGAGCAGTTCTTC.